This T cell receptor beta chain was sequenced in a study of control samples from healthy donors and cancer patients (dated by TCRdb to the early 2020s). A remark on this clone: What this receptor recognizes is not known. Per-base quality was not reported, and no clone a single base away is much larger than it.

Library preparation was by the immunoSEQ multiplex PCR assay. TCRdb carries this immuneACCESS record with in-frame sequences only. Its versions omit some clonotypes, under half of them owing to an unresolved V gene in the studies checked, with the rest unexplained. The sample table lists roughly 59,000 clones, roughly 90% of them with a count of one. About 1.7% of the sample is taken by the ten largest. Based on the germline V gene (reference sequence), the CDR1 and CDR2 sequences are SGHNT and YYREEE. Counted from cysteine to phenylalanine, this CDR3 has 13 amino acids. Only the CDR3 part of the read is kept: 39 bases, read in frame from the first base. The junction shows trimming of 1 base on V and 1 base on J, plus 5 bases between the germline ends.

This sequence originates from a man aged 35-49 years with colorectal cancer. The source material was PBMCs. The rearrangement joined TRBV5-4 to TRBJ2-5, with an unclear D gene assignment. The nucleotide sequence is TGTGCCAGCAGCTTGAATCCCCAAGAGACCCAGTACTTC. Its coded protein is CASSLNPQETQYF. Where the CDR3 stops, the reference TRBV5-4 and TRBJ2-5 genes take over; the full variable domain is ETGVTQSPTHLIKTRGQQVTLRCSSQSGHNTVSWYQQALGQGPQFIFQYYREEENGRGNFPPRFSGLQFPNYSSELNVNALELDDSALYLCASSLNPQETQYFGPGTRLLVL.